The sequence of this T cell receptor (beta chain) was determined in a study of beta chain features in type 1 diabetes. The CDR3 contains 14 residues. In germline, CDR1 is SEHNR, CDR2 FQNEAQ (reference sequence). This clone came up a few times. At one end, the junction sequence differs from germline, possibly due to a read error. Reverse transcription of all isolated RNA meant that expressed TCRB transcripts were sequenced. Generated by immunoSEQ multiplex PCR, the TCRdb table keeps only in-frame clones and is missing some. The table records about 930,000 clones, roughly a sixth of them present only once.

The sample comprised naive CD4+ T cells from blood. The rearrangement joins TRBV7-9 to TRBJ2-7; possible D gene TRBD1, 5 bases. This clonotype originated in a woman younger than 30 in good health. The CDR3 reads CASSLYWGSDEQYF. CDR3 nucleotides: TGTGCCAGCAGCTTATACTGGGGCTCCGACGAGCAGTACTTC.